This T cell receptor (beta chain) was sequenced in a study of CD8+ T cells in alopecia areata. Looking at the study overall: Treated patients were dosed with oral tofacitinib, taking 5 to 10 mg twice daily. People stayed on tofacitinib for 6 to 18 months, then stopped the drug for 6 months. General study points: Under tofacitinib, numerous expanded lesional clonotypes remained detectable in scalp and blood.

The CDR3 runs to 14 residues. V lost 6 bases, J lost 4 bases, and 6 bases stayed unmatched. The germline CDR1 and CDR2 sequences are ENHRY and SYGVKD. The sample's treatment: oral pan-JAK inhibitor, 5-10 mg twice daily. RNA extraction and reverse transcription yielded cDNA as sequencing template. Clones were sequenced by immunoSEQ multiplex PCR, and TCRdb holds only the in-frame ones, with some missing. The sample lists 200,000 or so clones; roughly 50% were seen once. Note on this clone: Its antigen is currently unknown.

This receptor was taken from a human donor with alopecia areata. This rearrangement joins TRBV10-3 to TRBJ2-7; TRBD1 matches 10 bases. Sequencing used CD4+ T cells sorted from blood, obtained at week 24, from a patient treated with tofacitinib. Written as DNA, the CDR3 is TGTGCCATCAGGGGGGACAGGGGAGATTACGAGCAGTACTTC. Its protein product is CAIRGDRGDYEQYF.